The T cell receptor (beta chain) under discussion was sequenced for a study of blood T cell repertoires in COVID-19. In the authors' workflow: Estimation of nucleated cell counts relied on the amplification of reference gene primers. The repertoire was sequenced with immunoSEQ multiplex PCR; TCRdb's copy has only in-frame clones and lacks some. V, J and clone size reflect that table, while D and trimming were determined from the DNA. This table has approximately 400,000 clones, 70% to 85% appearing once. From germline, CDR1 is SGHKS and CDR2 YYEKEE (reference sequence). V gave up 0 bases and J gave up 8 bases, with 14 bases separating them. This CDR3 is 15 amino acids long.

The receptor was derived from a human donor with acute or convalescent COVID-19. The donor label of this sample is uncertain. The sample comprised peripheral blood. This chain joins TRBV5-5 and TRBJ2-2; D uncertain. The CDR3 spells CASSLVAGGPGELFF. CDR3 DNA: TGTGCCAGCAGCTTGGTGGCAGGTGGTCCTGGGGAGCTGTTTTTT.